Shown below are 23 T cell receptor beta chains from a single sample sequenced in a study of shared clonotypes between healthy human individuals. Data came from immunoSEQ multiplex PCR; TCRdb stores just in-frame clones and leaves some out. The data hold more than 550,000 clones, with less than 95% observed a single time. The specimen was memory CD8+ T cells from PBMCs. Stated subset: CD45RO+ cells pooled with CCR7-negative TemRA cells. These receptors were collected from a man aged 18 to 29 in good health. Some clones in this sample may be carry-over from other donors' samples.

J is TRBJ2-2 and V is TRBV10-1; D unresolved. The CDR3 loop spans 13 amino acids. The germline gives CDR1 WNHNN, CDR2 SYGVQD (reference sequence). The V end was cut by 6 bases, the J end by 8 bases, with 13 bases between. The CDR3 here is CASSNLGGGELFF. CDR3 in DNA: TGCGCCAGCAGCAACCTTGGTGGAGGGGAGCTGTTTTTT.

This clone was recorded once. This chain joins TRBV29-1 and TRBJ2-1, with TRBD1 identical over 7 bases. The J segment lost 0 bases and the V segment lost 6 bases, leaving 11 bases of the junction unmatched. The CDR3 length is 16 residues. Germline V gene data show CDR1 as SQVTM and CDR2 as ANQGSEA. The CDR3: CSVIRVGGPSYNEQFF. The CDR3, as DNA: TGCAGCGTGATCAGGGTAGGGGGCCCCTCCTACAATGAGCAGTTCTTC.

This clone came up once. This CDR3 is CASSSRENTEAFF. The CDR3 region has the DNA TGTGCCAGCAGTTCGCGGGAGAACACTGAAGCTTTCTTT. J is TRBJ1-1 and V is TRBV28; D is ambiguous. Germline V gene sequence: CDR1 MDHEN, CDR2 SYDVKM. The CDR3 has 13 amino acids. Deletions cut 4 bases from V and 1 base from J, with 7 bases between. The full variable domain, its missing parts supplied by reference TRBV28 and TRBJ1-1, is DVKVTQSSRYLVKRTGEKVFLECVQDMDHENMFWYRQDPGLGLRLIYFSYDVKMKEKGDIPEGYSVSREKKERFSLILESASTNQTSMYLCASSSRENTEAFFGQGTRLTVV.

Turning to this clone: This same CDR3 is encoded by further DNA sequences in the sample. The chain is built from TRBV7-9 and TRBJ2-7; D unresolved. Germline V lookup: CDR1 SEHNR, CDR2 FQNEAQ (reference sequence). V lost 1 base and J lost 7, with 8 bases in between. The CDR3 sequence is 12 residues long. As DNA, the CDR3 is TGTGCCAGCAGCTTAGGGGCAAGAGAGCAGTACTTC. Its protein is CASSLGAREQYF.

A word on this clone: Other nucleotide sequences from this sample produce the same CDR3. The chain carries TRBV27 and TRBJ2-3, with D unclear. Germline CDR1 is MNHEY and CDR2 is SMNVEV (reference sequence). V dropped 0 bases and J dropped 4 bases, with 2 bases sitting between them. CDR3 length: 12 amino acids. The CDR3 DNA follows: TGTGCCAGCAGTTTATCCGCAGATACGCAGTATTTT. Protein sequence: CASSLSADTQYF.

The chain couples TRBV13 to TRBJ2-3; D gene uncertain. Trimming removed 5 bases at V and 3 bases at J, with 9 bases between. The CDR3 totals 13 residues. CDR1 and CDR2 (germline): PRHDT, FYEKMQ (reference sequence). CDR3 protein: CASSPKSTDTQYF. The DNA of the CDR3 is TGTGCCAGCAGCCCGAAAAGTACAGATACGCAGTATTTT.

The CDR3, as DNA: TGCGCCAGCAGCTTGGATTTCCTTTTTTCGGAAAAACTGTTTTTT. Translated: CASSLDFLFSEKLFF. This chain joins TRBV5-1 and TRBJ1-4; D is unresolved. The V and J ends lost 0 bases and 8 bases respectively, with 14 bases between them. Germline values: CDR1 SGHRS, CDR2 YFSETQ. The CDR3 spans 15 residues.

V gene TRBV4-1 combines with J gene TRBJ1-2; TRBD1 aligns across 9 bases. This CDR3 region has 17 residues. The germline V gene encodes CDR1 MGHRA and CDR2 YSYEKL. The ends lost 1 base at V and 7 bases at J; junction bases unmatched: 13. The CDR3 sequence is CASSQAGQGYYMGGYTF. In DNA, the CDR3 is TGCGCCAGCAGCCAAGCGGGACAGGGTTATTATATGGGTGGCTACACCTTC.

In its sample, this clone was seen a few times. Here the CDR3 reads CAWGLTSGYYEQYF. CDR3 coding DNA: TGTGCCTGGGGACTGACTAGCGGCTACTACGAGCAGTACTTC. This chain uses TRBV30 with TRBJ2-7; 9 positions agree with TRBD2. CDR1 and CDR2 from the germline V gene are GTSNPN and SVGIG (reference sequence). The CDR3 is 14 residues long. Unmatched junction bases numbered 8, after V lost 5 bases and J lost 3 bases.

The genes are TRBV21-1 and TRBJ2-7; TRBD1 is the table's D call and was not checked against the DNA. TRBV21-1 is noted as a pseudogene. This CDR3 is 15 amino acids long. The CDR3 DNA sequence: TGTGCCAGCAGCAACCGGGACAGGGATTCCTACGAGCAGTACTTC. Translation: CASSNRDRDSYEQYF.

CDR3: CASSLETGERDEQYF. CDR3 nucleotide sequence: TGTGCCAGCAGCTTAGAGACGGGAGAGAGGGACGAGCAGTACTTC. The rearrangement joins TRBV13 to TRBJ2-7, with D possibly matching TRBD2 (6 bases). Looked up from germline, CDR1 is PRHDT and CDR2 is FYEKMQ (reference sequence). Trimming took 1 base from V and 5 from J, leaving 15 bases between them. This CDR3 is built from 15 residues.

The chain carries TRBV10-2 and TRBJ2-7; 15 nucleotides agree with TRBD2. The CDR3 consists of 16 residues. Trimming took 3 bases from V and 12 from J; bases not matched to a gene: 12. Germline V gene lookup returns CDR1 WSHSY and CDR2 SAAADI. The CDR3, as DNA: TGCGCCAGCAGTGACTTTGATGAGGGACTAGCGGGAGGTCTGTACTTC. This sequence encodes CASSDFDEGLAGGLYF.

The V gene is TRBV29-1, the J gene TRBJ2-5; 11 bases are a match to TRBD1. The J call may be in error: the DNA end matches TRBJ2-7 better. This CDR3 comprises 14 residues. Germline V lookup: CDR1 SQVTM, CDR2 ANQGSEA. CDR3 DNA: TGCAGCGTTGCAGGGACAGGGGGGTCCTACGAGCAGTACTTC. It encodes CSVAGTGGSYEQYF.

The V call is TRBV5-1, the J call TRBJ1-4; no reliable D call. Trimming left V 0 bases short and J 8 bases short, with 17 bases between. CDR3 length equals 16 residues. CDR1 is SGHRS, CDR2 YFSETQ, per germline. This CDR3 is CASSLERLGFEEKLFF. The CDR3, as DNA: TGCGCCAGCAGCTTGGAACGACTTGGGTTCGAGGAAAAACTGTTTTTT.

This sequence joins TRBV7-9 and TRBJ1-3; no reliable D call. Trimming stripped 5 bases from V and 4 bases from J, with 12 bases between. The germline CDR1 and CDR2 sequences are SEHNR and FQNEAQ (reference sequence). The CDR3 runs 14 residues. The CDR3 loop reads CASSPSGSGNTIYF. Written as DNA, the CDR3 is TGTGCCAGCAGCCCGAGTGGTTCGGGAAACACCATATATTTT. The whole variable domain, filled in from reference TRBV7-9 and TRBJ1-3, reads DTGVSQNPRHKITKRGQNVTFRCDPISEHNRLYWYRQTLGQGPEFLTYFQNEAQLEKSRLLSDRFSAERPKGSFSTLEIQRTEQGDSAMYLCASSPSGSGNTIYFGEGSWLTVV.

This clone was counted between two and nine times. This chain joins TRBV10-3 and TRBJ2-7; 9 nucleotides match TRBD1. CDR3 length equals 15 residues. CDR1 and CDR2 from the germline V gene are ENHRY and SYGVKD. Unmatched junction bases numbered 5, after V lost 3 bases and J lost 2 bases. CDR3 amino acids: CAISEDRTGAYEQYF. The CDR3 DNA reads TGTGCCATCAGTGAAGATAGGACAGGGGCCTACGAGCAGTACTTC.

The chain is built from TRBV7-8 and TRBJ2-7, with unresolved D. The CDR3 contains 13 residues. CDR1 SGHVS and CDR2 FQNEAQ come from the germline V gene. V was clipped by 4 bases and J by 2 bases, with 9 bases between them. The CDR3, as DNA: TGTGCCAGCAGCTCACAGACAACCTACGAGCAGTACTTC. The encoded protein is CASSSQTTYEQYF.

The V gene is TRBV5-8, the J gene TRBJ2-7; D is possibly TRBD2 (6 bases). This CDR3 is 14 amino acids long. The germline V gene encodes CDR1 SGHTS and CDR2 YDEGEE. Trimming took 6 bases from V and 1 from J, leaving 14 bases between them. This CDR3 is CASTALGGSYEQYF. CDR3 nucleotide sequence: TGTGCCAGCACCGCCTTGGGGGGATCCTACGAGCAGTACTTC.

This chain connects TRBV10-3 to TRBJ2-5; a possible D gene is TRBD2 (7 bases). CDR1 is ENHRY, CDR2 SYGVKD, per germline. V gave up 2 bases and J gave up 5 bases, with 18 bases separating them. CDR3 length: 16 residues. The CDR3 is CAISEEGGGPLETQYF. The CDR3 DNA is TGTGCCATCAGTGAGGAGGGGGGAGGGCCGTTGGAGACCCAGTACTTC.

This clone came up many times. The rearrangement links TRBV19 to TRBJ2-2, with 7 bases lining up with TRBD1. Trimming removed 10 bases from V and 7 bases from J; junction bases left unmatched: 12. The germline V gene has CDR1 LNHDA and CDR2 SQIVND (reference sequence). The length of the CDR3 is 14 residues. In DNA, the CDR3 is TGTGCCACCCACGGGGCGGCAGGGGGCGGGGAGCTGTTTTTT. Encoded protein: CATHGAAGGGELFF.

V gene TRBV28 combines with J gene TRBJ1-2, with D unclear. Per germline, CDR1 MDHEN and CDR2 SYDVKM. V lost 7 bases and J 4 bases, leaving 13 bases between the germline ends. This CDR3 is built from 13 residues. The CDR3 DNA reads TGTGCCAGCATTCATACAAGGATCTATGGCTACACCTTC. It codes for CASIHTRIYGYTF.

DNA for the CDR3: TGTGCCAGCAGTGACCACTGGGGGGATCAGCCCCAGCATTTT. Residues: CASSDHWGDQPQHF. The V and J genes are TRBV6-1 and TRBJ1-5, with a possible D match to TRBD1 (5 bases). Trimming removed 3 bases at V and 5 bases at J, with 11 bases between. Germline loops: CDR1 MNHNS, CDR2 SASEGT. This CDR3 has 14 residues.

The V gene is TRBV29-1, the J gene TRBJ2-6; the D gene is possibly TRBD1 (6 bases). V gave up 2 bases and J gave up 2 bases, with 16 bases separating them. CDR1 and CDR2 from the germline V gene are SQVTM and ANQGSEA. This CDR3 region has 17 residues. The CDR3, as DNA: TGCAGCGTTGAAAAACAGGGAACAACGGCTGGGGCCAACGTCCTGACTTTC. Residues: CSVEKQGTTAGANVLTF.